This entry is about one T cell receptor beta chain. The target antigen is unknown. This sample stems from a study of graft-versus-host responses after intestinal transplantation. Findings and limits, study-wide: Graft-versus-host to host-versus-graft clonal ratios in allografts were high in patients with graft-donor T cell macrochimerism. Ileal or blood samples showed some GvH clones first, and such clones were also found in recipient marrow. Declining HvG levels early post-transplant were linked to peak circulating GvH clone levels.

CDR1 is MNHEY and CDR2 is SMNVEV in the germline V gene (reference sequence). Trimming cost V 6 bases and J 4 bases; bases outside gene matches: 21. The CDR3 is 18 amino acids. Clones were sequenced by immunoSEQ multiplex PCR, and TCRdb holds only the in-frame ones, with some missing. This table has 80,000 to 90,000 clones, roughly 92% appearing once. V usage is TRBV27 and J usage is TRBJ2-7, with TRBD1 identical over 7 bases. This TCR derives from a human donor who received an intestinal transplant. Source: unstimulated CD4+ T cells sorted from spleen or lymph node cells, taken before intestinal transplant. CDR3 protein: CASRRQGPRLPVTYEQYF. The CDR3 bases are TGTGCCAGCAGGCGACAGGGTCCTAGGCTCCCAGTTACTTACGAGCAGTACTTC.